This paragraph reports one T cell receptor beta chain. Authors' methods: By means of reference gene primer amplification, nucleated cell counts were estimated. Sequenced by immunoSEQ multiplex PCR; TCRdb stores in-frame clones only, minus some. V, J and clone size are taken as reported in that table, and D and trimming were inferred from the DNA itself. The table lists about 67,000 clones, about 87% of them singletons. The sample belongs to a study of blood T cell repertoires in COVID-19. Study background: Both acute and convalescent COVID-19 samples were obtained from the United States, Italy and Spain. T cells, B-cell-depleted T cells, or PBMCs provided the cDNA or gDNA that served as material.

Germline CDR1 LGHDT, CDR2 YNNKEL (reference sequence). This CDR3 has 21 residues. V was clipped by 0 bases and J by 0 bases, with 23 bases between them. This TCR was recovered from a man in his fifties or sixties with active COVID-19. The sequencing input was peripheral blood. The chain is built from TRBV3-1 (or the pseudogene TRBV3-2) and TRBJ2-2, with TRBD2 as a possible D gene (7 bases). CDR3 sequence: CASSQEKRVWGGRANTGELFF. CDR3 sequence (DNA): TGTGCCAGCAGCCAAGAAAAGAGGGTGTGGGGGGGCAGAGCGAACACCGGGGAGCTGTTTTTT.